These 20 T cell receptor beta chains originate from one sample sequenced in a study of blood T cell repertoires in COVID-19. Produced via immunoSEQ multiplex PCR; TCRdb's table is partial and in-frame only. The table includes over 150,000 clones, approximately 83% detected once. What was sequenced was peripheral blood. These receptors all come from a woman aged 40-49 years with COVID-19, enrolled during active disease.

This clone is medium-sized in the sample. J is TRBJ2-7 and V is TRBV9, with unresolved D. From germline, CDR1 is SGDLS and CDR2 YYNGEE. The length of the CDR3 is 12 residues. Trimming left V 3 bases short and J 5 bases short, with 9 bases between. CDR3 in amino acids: CASSALGDEQYF. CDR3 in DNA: TGTGCCAGCAGCGCCCTAGGCGACGAGCAGTACTTC.

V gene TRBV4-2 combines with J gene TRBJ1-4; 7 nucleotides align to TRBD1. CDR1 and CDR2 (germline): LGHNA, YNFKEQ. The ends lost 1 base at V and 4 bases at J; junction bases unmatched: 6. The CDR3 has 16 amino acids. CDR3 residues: CASSQGSTGFNEKLFF. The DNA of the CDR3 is TGTGCCAGCAGCCAAGGGTCGACAGGGTTTAATGAAAAACTGTTTTTT.

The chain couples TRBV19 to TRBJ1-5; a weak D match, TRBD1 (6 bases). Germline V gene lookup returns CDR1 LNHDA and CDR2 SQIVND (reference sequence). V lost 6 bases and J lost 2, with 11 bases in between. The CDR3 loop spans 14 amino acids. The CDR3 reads CASSQGTGNQPQHF. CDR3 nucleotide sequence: TGTGCCAGTAGCCAGGGGACCGGCAATCAGCCCCAGCATTTT.

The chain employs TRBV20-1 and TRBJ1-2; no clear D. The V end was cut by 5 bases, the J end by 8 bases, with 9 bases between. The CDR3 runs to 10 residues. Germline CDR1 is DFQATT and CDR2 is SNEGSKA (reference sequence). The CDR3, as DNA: TGCAGTGCTGAGGATCGGGGCTACACCTTC. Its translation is CSAEDRGYTF.

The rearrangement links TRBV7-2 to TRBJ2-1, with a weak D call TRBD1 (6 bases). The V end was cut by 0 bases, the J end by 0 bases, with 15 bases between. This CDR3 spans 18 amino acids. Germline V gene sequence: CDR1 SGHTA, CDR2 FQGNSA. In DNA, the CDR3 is TGTGCCAGCAGCTTAGCCAGGGGTTCTGAGCGCTCCTACAATGAGCAGTTCTTC. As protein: CASSLARGSERSYNEQFF.

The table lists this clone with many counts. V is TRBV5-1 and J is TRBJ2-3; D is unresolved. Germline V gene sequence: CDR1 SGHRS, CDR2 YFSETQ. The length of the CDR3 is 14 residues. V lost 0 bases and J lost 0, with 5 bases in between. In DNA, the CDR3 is TGCGCCAGCAGCTTGGCCACTAGCACAGATACGCAGTATTTT. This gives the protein CASSLATSTDTQYF.

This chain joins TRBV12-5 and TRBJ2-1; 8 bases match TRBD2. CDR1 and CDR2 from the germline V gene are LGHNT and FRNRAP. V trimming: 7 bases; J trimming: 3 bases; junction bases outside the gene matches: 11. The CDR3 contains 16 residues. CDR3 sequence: CASATGGEGSYNEQFF. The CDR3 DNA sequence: TGTGCTAGTGCCACCGGGGGGGAGGGGAGCTACAATGAGCAGTTCTTC.

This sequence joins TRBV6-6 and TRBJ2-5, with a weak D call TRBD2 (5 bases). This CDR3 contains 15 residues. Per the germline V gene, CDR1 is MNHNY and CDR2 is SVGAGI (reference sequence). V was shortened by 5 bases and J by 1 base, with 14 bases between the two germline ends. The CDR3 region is CASSRPEGSQETQYF. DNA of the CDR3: TGTGCCAGCAGTAGACCTGAGGGAAGCCAAGAGACCCAGTACTTC.

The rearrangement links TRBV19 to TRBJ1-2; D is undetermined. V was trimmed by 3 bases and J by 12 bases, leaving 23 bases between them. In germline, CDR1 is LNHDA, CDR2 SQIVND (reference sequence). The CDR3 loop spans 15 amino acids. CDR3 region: CASSISRTLPNSDTF. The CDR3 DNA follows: TGTGCCAGTAGTATCTCAAGGACTCTTCCTAATAGCGACACCTTC.

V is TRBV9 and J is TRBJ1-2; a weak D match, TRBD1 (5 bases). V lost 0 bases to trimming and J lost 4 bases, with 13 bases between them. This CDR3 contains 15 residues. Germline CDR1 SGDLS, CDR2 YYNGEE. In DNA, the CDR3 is TGTGCCAGCAGCGTAGAACCGGGGGAAGGCTATGGCTACACCTTC. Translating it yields CASSVEPGEGYGYTF. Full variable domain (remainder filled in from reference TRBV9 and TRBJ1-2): DSGVTQTPKHLITATGQRVTLRCSPRSGDLSVYWYQQSLDQGLQFLIQYYNGEERAKGNILERFSAQQFPDLHSELNLSSLELGDSALYFCASSVEPGEGYGYTFGSGTRLTVV.

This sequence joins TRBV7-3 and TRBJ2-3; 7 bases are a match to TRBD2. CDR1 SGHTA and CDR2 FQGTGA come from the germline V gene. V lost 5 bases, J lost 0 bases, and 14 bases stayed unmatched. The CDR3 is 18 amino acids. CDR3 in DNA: TGTGCCAGCAGCCCCTGGGCTGCAGGACTAGGCAGCACAGATACGCAGTATTTT. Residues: CASSPWAAGLGSTDTQYF.

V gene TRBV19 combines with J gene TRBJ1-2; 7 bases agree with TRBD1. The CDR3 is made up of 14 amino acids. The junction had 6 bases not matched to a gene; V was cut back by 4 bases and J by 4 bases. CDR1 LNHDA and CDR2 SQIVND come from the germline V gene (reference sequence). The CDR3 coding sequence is TGTGCCAGTAGTACCGGACAGGTCCCCTATGGCTACACCTTC. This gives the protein CASSTGQVPYGYTF.

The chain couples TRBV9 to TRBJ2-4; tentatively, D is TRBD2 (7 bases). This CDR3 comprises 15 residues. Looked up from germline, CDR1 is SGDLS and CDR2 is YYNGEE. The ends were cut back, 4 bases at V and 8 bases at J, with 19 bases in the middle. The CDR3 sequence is CASSPIGGAGDIQYF. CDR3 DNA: TGTGCCAGCAGCCCAATTGGGGGGGCTGGGGACATTCAGTACTTC.

Written as DNA, the CDR3 is TGTGCCAGCAGCCACGTGGGACAGGGGATGTGGGGCAATCAGCCCCAGCATTTT. Its translation: CASSHVGQGMWGNQPQHF. This chain connects TRBV3-1 (or the pseudogene TRBV3-2) to TRBJ1-5, with 10 bases aligning to TRBD1. CDR3 length: 18 residues. The V and J ends lost 3 bases and 2 bases, in that order; junction bases with no gene match: 10. Germline values: CDR1 LGHDT, CDR2 YNNKEL (reference sequence).

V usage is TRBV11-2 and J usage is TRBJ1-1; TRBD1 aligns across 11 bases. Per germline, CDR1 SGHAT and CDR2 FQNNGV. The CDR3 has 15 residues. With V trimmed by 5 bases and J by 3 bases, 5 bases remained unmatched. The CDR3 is CASSPRTGGHTEAFF. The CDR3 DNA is TGTGCCAGCAGCCCTCGGACAGGGGGCCACACTGAAGCTTTCTTT.

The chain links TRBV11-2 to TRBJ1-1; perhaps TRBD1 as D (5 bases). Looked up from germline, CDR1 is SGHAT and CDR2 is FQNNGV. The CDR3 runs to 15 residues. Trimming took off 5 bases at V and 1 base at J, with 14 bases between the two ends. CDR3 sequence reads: CASSPGTIRNTEAFF. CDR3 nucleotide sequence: TGTGCCAGCAGCCCCGGGACTATAAGGAACACTGAAGCTTTCTTT.

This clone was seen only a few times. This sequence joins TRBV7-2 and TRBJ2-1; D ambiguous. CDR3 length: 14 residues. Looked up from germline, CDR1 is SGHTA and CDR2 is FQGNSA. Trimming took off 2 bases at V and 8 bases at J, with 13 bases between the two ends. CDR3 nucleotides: TGTGCCAGCAGCTTAAGCTACTACGTTGATGAGCAGTTCTTC. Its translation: CASSLSYYVDEQFF.

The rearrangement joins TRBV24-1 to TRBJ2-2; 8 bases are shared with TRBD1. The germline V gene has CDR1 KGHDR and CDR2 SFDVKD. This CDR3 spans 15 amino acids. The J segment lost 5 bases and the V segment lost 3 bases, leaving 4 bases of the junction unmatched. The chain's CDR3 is CATSDATGVTGELFF. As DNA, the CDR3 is TGTGCCACCAGTGATGCGACAGGGGTTACCGGGGAGCTGTTTTTT.

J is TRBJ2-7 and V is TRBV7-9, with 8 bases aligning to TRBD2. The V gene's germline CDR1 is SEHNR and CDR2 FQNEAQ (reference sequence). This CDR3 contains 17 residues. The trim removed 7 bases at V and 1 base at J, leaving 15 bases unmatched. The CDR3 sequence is CASTENGGGRRSYEQYF. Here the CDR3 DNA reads TGTGCCAGCACCGAAAACGGTGGCGGGAGGCGTTCCTACGAGCAGTACTTC. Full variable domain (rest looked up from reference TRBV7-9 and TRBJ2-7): DTGVSQNPRHKITKRGQNVTFRCDPISEHNRLYWYRQTLGQGPEFLTYFQNEAQLEKSRLLSDRFSAERPKGSFSTLEIQRTEQGDSAMYLCASTENGGGRRSYEQYFGPGTRLTVT.

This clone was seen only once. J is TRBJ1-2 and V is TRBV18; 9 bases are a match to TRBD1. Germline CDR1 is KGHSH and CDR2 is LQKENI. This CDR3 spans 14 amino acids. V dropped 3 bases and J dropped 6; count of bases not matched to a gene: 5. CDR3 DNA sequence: TGTGCCAGCTCACCCGGGACAGGGTGGGATGGCTACACCTTC. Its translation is CASSPGTGWDGYTF.